The T cell receptor (beta chain) under discussion was sequenced for a study of cytomegalovirus exposure and HLA in healthy donors. Study as a whole: Tens of millions of unique TCR sequences came from HLA-typed donors in an early release. General study points: Most subjects' HLA-A and HLA-B alleles were reportedly predicted from TCR beta sequences. Later, an analysis showed that TCR beta chains associated with HLA were more clonally expanded than others that were equally common. A few chains linked to CMV were shown in vitro to be specific for CMV antigens.

Vbeta (60) and Jbeta (13) primers were used in the PCR. Sequencing was performed with immunoSEQ multiplex PCR; in TCRdb, only in-frame clones are kept and a portion is missing. This table holds over 200,000 clones, over 65% found once. The CDR3 extends over 15 amino acids. CDR1 is LGHNA, CDR2 YSLEER, per germline. The V and J ends lost 1 base and 2 bases, in that order; junction bases with no gene match: 0. As concerns this clone: Its antigen is unknown.

The sequence was collected from a human donor in good health. The rearrangement uses TRBV4-3 and TRBJ2-1; 9 positions match TRBD2. Source material: PBMCs. The CDR3 DNA is TGCGCCAGCAGCCAAGGACTAGCGGCCTACAATGAGCAGTTCTTC. Amino acids: CASSQGLAAYNEQFF.